This passage covers 6 T cell receptor beta chains from one sample sequenced in a study of CD8+CD57+ T cells in acquired aplastic anemia. The use of genomic DNA as template underpinned the TCR beta VDJ and CDR3 profiling. TCRdb re-derived calls from the reads in MiXCR, one entry per CDR3 protein. This sample has tens of thousands of distinct CDR3 sequences, with roughly half found just once. The sample taken for sequencing was sorted CD4+, CD8+, or CD8+CD57+ T cells (not recorded which) from PBMCs. The receptors originated from a human donor in good health, serving as a control.

This clonotype was seen many times. The genes are TRBV13 and TRBJ1-2; the match to TRBD1 covers 9 bases. The CDR3 is 14 amino acids. V trimming: 7 bases; J trimming: 5 bases; junction bases outside the gene matches: 8. CDR1 is PRHDT, CDR2 FYEKMQ, per germline (reference sequence). The CDR3 spells CASNNRGLGYGYTF. DNA of the CDR3: TGTGCCAGCAACAACAGGGGGCTTGGATATGGCTACACCTTC.

This clonotype has only a few counts. The V call is TRBV10-3, the J call TRBJ1-1, with a tentative D call TRBD1 (5 bases). This CDR3 has 13 residues. Germline lookup yields CDR1 ENHRY and CDR2 SYGVKD. Trimming took off 4 bases at V and 2 bases at J, with 8 bases between the two ends. This chain's CDR3 is CAISGQRNTEAFF. Here the CDR3 DNA reads TGTGCCATCAGTGGACAGAGAAACACTGAAGCTTTCTTT.

CDR3 coding DNA: TGTGCCAGCAGCGGTCCCGGGACAGAGAAAGAGACCCAGTACTTC. Residues: CASSGPGTEKETQYF. V usage is TRBV2 and J usage is TRBJ2-5, with TRBD1 identical over 7 bases. V shed 6 bases and J 3 bases; nucleotides not matched to a gene: 10. From germline, CDR1 is SNHLY and CDR2 FYNNEI. This CDR3 region has 15 residues. Drawing the rest from reference TRBV2 and TRBJ2-5, the complete variable domain is EPEVTQTPSHQVTQMGQEVILRCVPISNHLYFYWYRQILGQKVEFLVSFYNNEISEKSEIFDDQFSVERPDGSNFTLKIRSTKLEDSAMYFCASSGPGTEKETQYFGPGTRLLVL.

By sample share, this clonotype is medium-sized. The chain links TRBV24-1 to TRBJ2-3; 8 bases are shared with TRBD2. The CDR3 is made up of 13 amino acids. Trimming removed 9 bases from V and 4 bases from J; junction bases left unmatched: 5. The germline gives CDR1 KGHDR, CDR2 SFDVKD. The CDR3 loop is CATQGLVSDTQYF. The CDR3 coding sequence is TGTGCCACCCAGGGACTAGTGTCAGATACGCAGTATTTT.

The chain links TRBV19 to TRBJ1-6, with 9 bases identical to TRBD1. Germline lookup yields CDR1 LNHDA and CDR2 SQIVND (reference sequence). The V and J ends lost 6 bases and 7 bases, in that order; junction bases with no gene match: 1. The CDR3 length is 13 residues. CDR3 in amino acids: CASSGTGNSPLHF. The DNA for the CDR3 is TGTGCCAGTAGCGGGACAGGGAATTCACCCCTCCACTTT.

This clonotype was seen repeatedly, ten times or more. This rearrangement joins TRBV5-8 to TRBJ2-1; the D call may be TRBD1 or TRBD2 (5 bases each). The CDR3 has 15 residues. CDR1 and CDR2 from the germline V gene are SGHTS and YDEGEE. V gave up 2 bases and J gave up 7 bases, with 16 bases separating them. CDR3 protein: CASSFQAGSGNEQFF. CDR3 nucleotide sequence: TGTGCCAGCAGCTTCCAGGCAGGGAGTGGTAATGAGCAGTTCTTC.